Described below is a single T cell receptor (beta chain) sequence and its context. Its antigen is as yet unknown. This sample is drawn from a study of T cell repertoires in cytomegalovirus infection. The study's findings and limits: Across the ex vivo response, the dominant clonotypes were HLA-C-restricted CMV-specific TCR beta clonotypes.

This CDR3 region has 14 residues. V was pared by 6 bases and J by 5 bases, with 15 bases between. A single record per CDR3 protein comes from TCRdb applying MiXCR to the reads. Of roughly 990,000 distinct CDR3 sequences listed, around 32% were seen once; the top ten hold about an eighth. The chain carries TRBV12-3 or TRBV12-4 and TRBJ2-3, with D possibly TRBD2 on 5 matching bases. This clonotype was obtained from a human donor in good health (CMV status not recorded). Some clones in this sample may be carry-over from other donors' samples. The sequences come from cultured CD8+ T cells from PBMCs, collected from culture after CMV antigen stimulation. The CDR3 region has the DNA TGTGCCAGCAGGGCGCGAGGGAGAATAGATACGCAGTATTTT. This gives the protein CASRARGRIDTQYF.